Presented here are 23 T cell receptor beta chains from one specimen sequenced in a study of cytomegalovirus exposure and HLA in healthy donors (dated by TCRdb to 2017 to 2019). The method was the immunoSEQ multiplex PCR assay. The multiplex PCR relied on a mix of 60 forward primers for TCR Vbeta segments and 13 reverse primers for TCR Jbeta segments. The immuneACCESS repertoire file appears here via TCRdb, limited to in-frame rearrangements. These files lack a portion of the clones; in checked studies, under half of the deficit traces to unresolved V genes, and the cause of the others is not known. This sample has approximately 90,000 clones in its table, and 60% to 80% of those were observed once. The ten largest clones represent 3% to 3.5% of the sample. The source material was PBMCs. Receptors were obtained from a man between 35 and 55 years old in good health and CMV-seronegative.

Only a few counts were recorded for this clone. The chain has TRBV19 and TRBJ2-5; TRBD2 matches 8 bases. This CDR3 is built from 16 residues. Germline V gene lookup returns CDR1 LNHDA and CDR2 SQIVND (reference sequence). J lost 1 base, V lost 5 bases, and 9 bases had no gene match. CDR3 nucleotide sequence: TGTGCCAGTAGTCTTGGACTAGCCCCATTCCAAGAGACCCAGTACTTC. This codes for CASSLGLAPFQETQYF.

The J gene is TRBJ2-3, the V gene TRBV19; D remains ambiguous. Germline V lookup: CDR1 LNHDA, CDR2 SQIVND (reference sequence). V lost 6 bases to trimming and J lost 0 bases, with 25 bases between them. This CDR3 is 19 amino acids long. The CDR3 sequence: CASSSSSGLKAPSTDTQYF. For the CDR3, the DNA is TGTGCCAGTAGCTCATCCTCGGGTCTCAAGGCCCCCAGCACAGATACGCAGTATTTT.

This clone was recorded only once. The chain links TRBV5-1 to TRBJ1-1; possibly TRBD1 for D (6 bases). Trimming cost V 2 bases and J 3 bases, with 11 bases left between them. CDR3 length: 14 amino acids. CDR1 SGHRS and CDR2 YFSETQ come from the germline V gene. The CDR3 here is CASSLQGWDTEAFF. In nucleotides, the CDR3 is TGCGCCAGCAGCTTACAGGGTTGGGACACTGAAGCTTTCTTT.

The chain carries TRBV4-1 and TRBJ1-2; D not certain. In germline, CDR1 is MGHRA, CDR2 YSYEKL. V lost 2 bases and J lost 0, with 10 bases in between. This CDR3 region has 15 residues. CDR3 protein: CASSQSQATNYGYTF. CDR3 nucleotide sequence: TGCGCCAGCAGCCAAAGTCAGGCGACTAACTATGGCTACACCTTC.

The chain recombines TRBV21-1 with TRBJ1-5. TRBV21-1 is a recognized pseudogene. This CDR3 is 18 amino acids long. CDR3 in DNA: TGTGCCAGCATCCTACTACACGGGTTTATCGCACGCGGACAGCCCCAGCATTTT. Translated, it gives CASILLHGFIARGQPQHF.

The CDR3 DNA is TGCGCCAGCAGCCAAGAGGTAGCGAGCTACCTCTACGAGCAGTACTTC. This codes for CASSQEVASYLYEQYF. V and J are TRBV4-1 and TRBJ2-5, with D possibly being TRBD2 (5 bases). The better agreement between TRBJ2-7 and the DNA end casts doubt on the J call. The CDR3 runs 16 residues. The germline V gene has CDR1 MGHRA and CDR2 YSYEKL.

This clone was counted only a few times. The chain carries TRBV28 and TRBJ2-5, with D maybe TRBD2 (6 bases). The length of the CDR3 is 14 residues. Trimming stripped 3 bases from V and 0 bases from J, with 8 bases between. Germline V CDR1 and CDR2: MDHEN, SYDVKM. CDR3 DNA: TGTGCCAGCAGTTTGCGGGACTACCAAGAGACCCAGTACTTC. This encodes CASSLRDYQETQYF.

The V gene is TRBV30, the J gene TRBJ1-6; TRBD1 aligns across 11 bases. CDR1 is GTSNPN and CDR2 is SVGIG in the germline V gene (reference sequence). With V trimmed by 5 bases and J by 9 bases, 9 bases remained unmatched. CDR3 length equals 15 residues. The CDR3 sequence is CAWQGDRGSSSPLHF. The CDR3 nucleotides are TGTGCCTGGCAGGGGGACAGGGGGTCGAGTTCACCCCTCCACTTT.

The chain couples TRBV7-3 to TRBJ1-1; D might be TRBD1 (6 bases). CDR1 and CDR2 (germline): SGHTA, FQGTGA. The CDR3 runs to 15 residues. V lost 2 bases and J 0 bases, leaving 10 bases between the germline ends. CDR3 in DNA: TGTGCCAGCAGCTTAGGGGGCGCCATGAACACTGAAGCTTTCTTT. This encodes CASSLGGAMNTEAFF.

The CDR3 region is CASSLGGQTSGNTIYF. The CDR3, as DNA: TGCGCCAGCAGCTTGGGGGGACAGACTTCTGGAAACACCATATATTTT. This sequence joins TRBV5-1 and TRBJ1-3, with 7 positions matching TRBD1. V shed 0 bases and J 1 base; nucleotides not matched to a gene: 4. The CDR3 runs 16 residues. CDR1 SGHRS and CDR2 YFSETQ come from the germline V gene.

This chain connects TRBV10-3 to TRBJ2-7; D is possibly TRBD2 (6 bases). The CDR3 contains 15 residues. Germline-derived CDR1 and CDR2 are ENHRY and SYGVKD. Deletions cut 0 bases from V and 2 bases from J, with 11 bases between. The CDR3 DNA is TGTGCCATCAGTGAGTCGACTGGAGGGGCCTACGAGCAGTACTTC. It translates to CAISESTGGAYEQYF.

V usage is TRBV5-4 and J usage is TRBJ2-3, with unresolved D. Germline V gene lookup returns CDR1 SGHNT and CDR2 YYREEE (reference sequence). The CDR3 covers 15 residues. Trimming took 4 bases from V and 1 from J, leaving 13 bases between them. The chain's CDR3 is CASSHQRSGTDTQYF. CDR3 in DNA: TGTGCCAGCAGCCATCAAAGGAGCGGCACAGATACGCAGTATTTT.

Turning to this clone: This CDR3 fails to terminate in the conserved phenylalanine or tryptophan, so it likely reflects a read error. No DNA is shown, since the ends of the CDR3 on it are uncertain; the CDR3 is the one TCRdb lists. The chain recombines TRBV28 with TRBJ2-7; whether TRBD2, the table's D call, matches the DNA was not checked. With termini counted, the CDR3 has 14 amino acids. Looked up from germline, CDR1 is MDHEN and CDR2 is SYDVKM. The CDR3 sequence: CASSPTGTSGSRAS.

The chain is built from TRBV6-6 and TRBJ2-7, with D perhaps matching TRBD1 (6 bases). This CDR3 comprises 15 residues. Germline assignment: CDR1 MNHNY and CDR2 SVGAGI (reference sequence). With 0 bases removed from V and 2 bases from J, the gap between germline ends came to 11 bases. The CDR3 sequence: CASSYSSGGPYEQYF. DNA for the CDR3: TGTGCCAGCAGTTACTCGAGTGGGGGCCCCTACGAGCAGTACTTC.

V usage is TRBV27 and J usage is TRBJ2-3, with D possibly matching TRBD2 (7 bases). The germline V and J ends were trimmed by 9 bases and 2 bases, with 21 bases remaining between them. Germline CDR1 is MNHEY and CDR2 is SMNVEV (reference sequence). The CDR3 is made up of 16 amino acids. The CDR3 sequence: CASRPATGGITDTQYF. For the CDR3, the DNA is TGTGCCAGTCGGCCGGCGACGGGGGGCATCACAGATACGCAGTATTTT.

V usage is TRBV5-6 and J usage is TRBJ2-1; maybe TRBD2 (6 bases). The CDR3 is made up of 13 amino acids. Germline V gives CDR1 SGHDT, CDR2 YYEEEE. Trimming pared 2 bases from V and 10 bases from J, leaving 13 bases between. CDR3 in amino acids: CASSLGGGPEQFF. In DNA, the CDR3 is TGTGCCAGCAGCTTAGGAGGAGGGCCCGAGCAGTTCTTC.

The V gene is TRBV10-3, the J gene TRBJ2-3, with 10 bases fitting TRBD2. The CDR3 contains 15 residues. Germline V gives CDR1 ENHRY, CDR2 SYGVKD. The junction had 6 bases not matched to a gene; V was cut back by 7 bases and J by 2 bases. CDR3 DNA sequence: TGTGCCATCAAAGGCCTAGCGGGAGCCACAGATACGCAGTATTTT. Protein sequence: CAIKGLAGATDTQYF.

The V call is TRBV5-4, the J call TRBJ2-3; 7 nucleotides align to TRBD2. The trim removed 1 base at V and 5 bases at J, leaving 10 bases unmatched. Germline-derived CDR1 and CDR2 are SGHNT and YYREEE (reference sequence). This CDR3 contains 16 residues. CDR3 residues: CASSLKRERHGDTQYF. The CDR3 region has the DNA TGTGCCAGCAGCTTGAAGCGGGAAAGACACGGAGATACGCAGTATTTT.

This clone was seen only a few times. The chain joins TRBV10-2 to TRBJ2-1, with D possibly TRBD2 on 5 matching bases. Trimming stripped 2 bases from V and 0 bases from J, with 8 bases between. Germline CDR1 reads WSHSY; CDR2 reads SAAADI. The CDR3 is 15 residues long. CDR3 bases: TGCGCCAGCAGTGAGAGTGGGAGCTCCTACAATGAGCAGTTCTTC. It yields the protein CASSESGSSYNEQFF.

This clone came up a few times. The rearrangement uses TRBV7-5 and TRBJ2-4; the DNA was not used to check the table's D call, TRBD2. TRBV7-5 is noted as a pseudogene. CDR3 length: 17 residues. This CDR3 is CARAFPEETLAKNIQYF. DNA of the CDR3: TGTGCCAGAGCCTTTCCTGAGGAAACCCTAGCCAAAAACATTCAGTACTTC.

J is TRBJ1-2 and V is TRBV28, with 8 bases fitting TRBD1. This CDR3 spans 13 amino acids. J lost 6 bases, V lost 5 bases, and 5 bases had no gene match. CDR1 is MDHEN and CDR2 is SYDVKM in the germline V gene. The CDR3 protein is CASSDRGTNGYTF. The CDR3 bases are TGTGCCAGCAGTGACAGGGGAACTAATGGCTACACCTTC.

The V and J genes are TRBV5-6 and TRBJ1-5; no reliable D call. Trimming pared 7 bases from V and 2 bases from J, leaving 13 bases between. The CDR3 consists of 14 residues. The germline V gene has CDR1 SGHDT and CDR2 YYEEEE. CDR3 amino acids: CASEGGGGNQPQHF. CDR3 DNA sequence: TGTGCCAGCGAGGGAGGAGGAGGCAATCAGCCCCAGCATTTT.

The chain couples TRBV5-1 to TRBJ2-3, with 14 bases matching TRBD2. The CDR3 is 16 residues long. Germline V CDR1 and CDR2: SGHRS, YFSETQ. V dropped 4 bases and J dropped 6; count of bases not matched to a gene: 7. CDR3: CASSGGLAGDFDTQYF. The CDR3, as DNA: TGCGCCAGCAGCGGGGGACTAGCGGGGGACTTCGATACGCAGTATTTT.